Shown below are 21 T cell receptor beta chains from a single sample sequenced in a study of control samples from healthy donors and cancer patients. The repertoire was sequenced with immunoSEQ multiplex PCR; TCRdb's copy has only in-frame clones and lacks some. The sample has about 170,000 clones; about 90% are singletons. Sequencing input: blood. These TCRs come from a woman in her 30s in good health.

The chain couples TRBV7-2 to TRBJ1-3, with D maybe TRBD1 (5 bases). The CDR3 contains 14 residues. V was pared by 1 base and J by 5 bases, with 9 bases between. The germline V gene has CDR1 SGHTA and CDR2 FQGNSA. CDR3 sequence reads: CASSLGAGRNTIYF. CDR3 DNA sequence: TGTGCCAGCAGCTTAGGGGCAGGGCGAAACACCATATATTTT.

This clone was seen just once. The rearrangement uses TRBV5-4 and TRBJ1-1; 7 bases match TRBD1. The germline V gene has CDR1 SGHNT and CDR2 YYREEE (reference sequence). The CDR3 spans 16 residues. The V segment lost 4 bases and the J segment 0 bases; nucleotides outside the gene matches: 9. The CDR3 loop reads CASSPRSGQLNTEAFF. The DNA for the CDR3 is TGTGCCAGCAGCCCACGGTCGGGACAGCTGAACACTGAAGCTTTCTTT.

The rearrangement links TRBV4-1 to TRBJ2-7; possibly TRBD1 for D (5 bases). The germline V and J ends were trimmed by 4 bases and 2 bases, with 15 bases remaining between them. Germline V gene data show CDR1 as MGHRA and CDR2 as YSYEKL. The CDR3 runs to 15 residues. CDR3 sequence: CASSRIVTGTYEQYF. In DNA, the CDR3 is TGCGCCAGCAGCCGAATCGTTACAGGAACCTACGAGCAGTACTTC.

The chain carries TRBV10-2 and TRBJ2-2; D call uncertain. Trimming took off 6 bases at V and 0 bases at J, with 2 bases between the two ends. This CDR3 is built from 12 residues. The germline V gene encodes CDR1 WSHSY and CDR2 SAAADI. CDR3 sequence (DNA): TGCGCCAGCAGCCCGAACACCGGGGAGCTGTTTTTT. Protein: CASSPNTGELFF.

The chain is built from TRBV6-1 and TRBJ1-1, with D unclear. The CDR3 extends over 13 amino acids. From germline, CDR1 is MNHNS and CDR2 SASEGT. Trimming shortened V by 2 bases and J by 10 bases, and 14 bases separated the two germline ends. CDR3 region: CASSERVTSGAFF. CDR3 bases: TGTGCCAGCAGTGAAAGGGTCACCTCGGGAGCTTTCTTT.

The chain recombines TRBV11-3 with TRBJ2-3; a possible D gene is TRBD2 (5 bases). Trimming took 4 bases from V and 3 from J, leaving 14 bases between them. The CDR3 totals 15 residues. The germline V gene encodes CDR1 SGHNT and CDR2 YENEEA. The CDR3: CASSSERYGTDTQYF. The CDR3 DNA reads TGTGCCAGCAGCTCCGAGCGGTACGGGACAGATACGCAGTATTTT.

The chain joins TRBV5-6 to TRBJ1-1; the D is unclear. CDR1 and CDR2 (germline): SGHDT, YYEEEE. Between the trimmed V and J ends, which lost 7 bases and 3 bases, there was a span of 16 bases. The CDR3 is 14 amino acids. This chain's CDR3 is CASCYGPGDTEAFF. The CDR3, as DNA: TGTGCCAGCTGCTACGGTCCTGGGGACACTGAAGCTTTCTTT.

The chain combines TRBV2 with TRBJ2-1; 10 bases line up with TRBD2. After removal of 8 bases from V and 6 bases from J, the junction contained 10 bases not matched to a gene. The CDR3 has 15 residues. Germline assignment: CDR1 SNHLY and CDR2 FYNNEI. The CDR3 sequence is CASSMGLATFNEQFF. The CDR3 DNA follows: TGTGCCAGCTCCATGGGACTAGCGACTTTCAATGAGCAGTTCTTC.

This clone was detected ten times or more. The gene calls are TRBV6-1 and TRBJ2-5, with 9 bases aligning to TRBD2. Per the germline V gene, CDR1 is MNHNS and CDR2 is SASEGT. After removal of 2 bases from V and 2 bases from J, the junction contained 3 bases not matched to a gene. The CDR3 totals 15 residues. CDR3 sequence (DNA): TGTGCCAGCAGTGAAAGCGCGGGGGGGCAAGAGACCCAGTACTTC. It yields the protein CASSESAGGQETQYF.

The chain joins TRBV5-1 to TRBJ2-2, with TRBD2 identical over 11 bases. The germline V gene has CDR1 SGHRS and CDR2 YFSETQ. The CDR3 has 15 amino acids. With V trimmed by 5 bases and J by 5 bases, 5 bases remained unmatched. The CDR3 reads CASSSGTSGTGELFF. DNA for the CDR3: TGCGCCAGCAGTTCCGGGACTAGCGGTACCGGGGAGCTGTTTTTT.

This chain links TRBV10-2 with TRBJ1-1; D possibly corresponds to TRBD1 (6 bases). This CDR3 contains 14 residues. V lost 6 bases to trimming and J lost 11 bases, with 22 bases between them. Germline V gene data show CDR1 as WSHSY and CDR2 as SAAADI. CDR3: CASSPTGYLQEAFF. In DNA form, the CDR3 reads TGCGCCAGCAGCCCAACAGGGTACCTACAAGAGGCTTTCTTT.

The chain combines TRBV2 with TRBJ1-5; D perhaps matches TRBD1 (5 bases). V lost 6 bases and J 3 bases, leaving 18 bases between the germline ends. Germline CDR1 SNHLY, CDR2 FYNNEI. CDR3 size: 16 residues. The CDR3 sequence: CASSLAGTLPNQPQHF. Written as DNA, the CDR3 is TGTGCCAGCAGCCTAGCCGGGACTCTCCCCAATCAGCCCCAGCATTTT.

This clone has a handful of counts. The sample holds other DNA sequences that translate to the same CDR3. This chain connects TRBV10-1 to TRBJ1-1, with a tentative D call TRBD1 (5 bases). The length of the CDR3 is 12 residues. Germline CDR1 is WNHNN and CDR2 is SYGVQD (reference sequence). V lost 7 bases to trimming and J lost 6 bases, with 12 bases between them. CDR3 in amino acids: CASNPVGPEAFF. The DNA of the CDR3 is TGCGCCAGCAACCCCGTGGGGCCTGAAGCTTTCTTT.

The chain carries TRBV29-1 and TRBJ1-3, with 9 bases that match TRBD1. Per the germline V gene, CDR1 is SQVTM and CDR2 is ANQGSEA. The CDR3 is 15 residues long. The ends lost 4 bases at V and 2 bases at J; junction bases unmatched: 6. The CDR3 spells CSVVYRGQAGNTIYF. The CDR3 DNA reads as TGCAGCGTTGTGTACAGGGGGCAAGCTGGAAACACCATATATTTT.

The chain links TRBV19 to TRBJ2-2; no clear D gene. The CDR3 loop spans 18 amino acids. V lost 6 bases and J 1 base, leaving 21 bases between the germline ends. Germline CDR1 LNHDA, CDR2 SQIVND (reference sequence). CDR3 coding DNA: TGTGCCAGTAGCCCTCACCCCCTCGGGCGGATGAACACCGGGGAGCTGTTTTTT. Translation: CASSPHPLGRMNTGELFF.

The chain uses TRBV7-9 and TRBJ2-3; possibly TRBD1 or TRBD2 for D (5 bases each). Germline V CDR1 and CDR2: SEHNR, FQNEAQ (reference sequence). CDR3 length: 17 amino acids. V lost 5 bases, J lost 4 bases, and 22 bases lay in between. Written as DNA, the CDR3 is TGTGCCAGCAGCGTGAAGGGACGGATTCCCGACCCAGATACGCAGTATTTT. As protein: CASSVKGRIPDPDTQYF.

The chain has TRBV14 and TRBJ2-3, with 9 positions matching TRBD2. V shed 0 bases and J 1 base; nucleotides not matched to a gene: 5. This CDR3 is 17 amino acids long. From germline, CDR1 is SGHDN and CDR2 FVKESK. The CDR3 bases are TGTGCCAGCAGCCAAGATTCGCGGGAGGGTGGCACAGATACGCAGTATTTT. Translating it yields CASSQDSREGGTDTQYF. Supplemented by reference TRBV14 and TRBJ2-3, the full variable domain reads EAGVTQFPSHSVIEKGQTVTLRCDPISGHDNLYWYRRVMGKEIKFLLHFVKESKQDESGMPNNRFLAERTGGTYSTLKVQPAELEDSGVYFCASSQDSREGGTDTQYFGPGTRLTVL.

This clone was recorded only once. The chain couples TRBV6-4 to TRBJ1-1; D uncertain. V lost 2 bases to trimming and J lost 0 bases, with 4 bases between them. From germline, CDR1 is MRHNA and CDR2 SNTAGT. This CDR3 is 13 amino acids long. In nucleotides, the CDR3 is TGTGCCAGCAGTGACACCATGAACACTGAAGCTTTCTTT. This encodes CASSDTMNTEAFF.

This clone has only one observation. This chain links TRBV27 with TRBJ2-7; D may be TRBD2 (6 bases). Germline V lookup: CDR1 MNHEY, CDR2 SMNVEV (reference sequence). The V end was cut by 10 bases, the J end by 0 bases, with 34 bases between. CDR3 length: 20 amino acids. The chain's CDR3 is CATRKGGIGRAGPSSYEQYV. The CDR3 DNA is TGTGCCACCCGCAAAGGAGGGATAGGTCGGGCAGGGCCGAGCTCCTACGAGCAGTACGTC.

In regard to this clone: The sample carries other DNA sequences with the same CDR3. The chain joins TRBV29-1 to TRBJ2-2; 8 nucleotides match TRBD1. This CDR3 is built from 12 residues. V lost 6 bases to trimming and J lost 4 bases; unmatched junction nucleotides: 1. The V gene's germline CDR1 is SQVTM and CDR2 ANQGSEA. Here the CDR3 reads CSVTGGTGELFF. The CDR3 DNA sequence: TGCAGCGTAACAGGGGGCACCGGGGAGCTGTTTTTT.

A single count supports this clone. This chain connects TRBV20-1 to TRBJ1-2; TRBD1 is a possible D gene (5 bases). This CDR3 is built from 14 residues. CDR1 and CDR2 (germline): DFQATT, SNEGSKA (reference sequence). V dropped 3 bases and J dropped 3 bases, with 14 bases sitting between them. In DNA, the CDR3 is TGCAGTGCTAGTATACAGGCAGCCTACTATGGCTACACCTTC. Translating gives CSASIQAAYYGYTF.